The 13 T cell receptor beta chains given below trace back to one sample, sequenced in a study of beta chain features in type 1 diabetes. Study results and caveats: Shorter TCRB CDR3s, moderately but significantly so, were found in Type 1 diabetes patients in all four CD4+ subsets.

Every bit of the isolated RNA underwent reverse transcription, so sequencing read expressed TCRB transcripts. The data were produced by immunoSEQ multiplex PCR, yet TCRdb's version contains in-frame clones alone and is incomplete. The sample contains around 250,000 clones, around an eighth of which appear only once. For these receptors, no antigen is known. Sequenced input: naive CD4+ T cells from blood. The receptors were sampled from a man aged 25-45 years with type 1 diabetes.

The chain is built from TRBV10-3 and TRBJ1-2, with 8 nucleotides matching TRBD1. CDR1 and CDR2 (germline): ENHRY, SYGVKD. The CDR3 runs 13 residues. The V gene end was trimmed by 3 bases and the J gene end by 8 bases; junction bases not matched to a gene: 5. In DNA, the CDR3 is TGTGCCATCAGTGACCGGACAGGGCAAGGCTACACCTTC. Amino acids: CAISDRTGQGYTF.

This clone occurred a few times. The gene calls are TRBV28 and TRBJ2-3; the match to TRBD1 covers 8 bases. V shed 4 bases, J shed 7 bases, and the junction held 7 bases outside the gene matches. CDR1 is MDHEN, CDR2 SYDVKM, per germline. The CDR3 length is 14 residues. CDR3 sequence: CASSSGQGANTQYF. CDR3 nucleotides: TGTGCCAGCAGTTCCGGACAGGGCGCAAATACGCAGTATTTT.

The chain has TRBV28 and TRBJ2-7; weak D call: TRBD2 (5 bases). Germline-derived CDR1 and CDR2 are MDHEN and SYDVKM. The CDR3 runs 12 residues. With 11 bases removed from V and 4 bases from J, the gap between germline ends came to 15 bases. The CDR3 loop is CAAEAPGYEQYF. Written as DNA, the CDR3 is TGTGCCGCGGAGGCTCCCGGTTACGAGCAGTACTTC.

This clone was observed a handful of times. The chain uses TRBV5-4 and TRBJ2-7; 10 bases are shared with TRBD1. The CDR3 totals 14 residues. J was trimmed by 6 bases and V by 5 bases; bases with no gene match: 8. Looked up from germline, CDR1 is SGHNT and CDR2 is YYREEE (reference sequence). This chain's CDR3 is CASSQDRGRLEQYF. CDR3 nucleotides: TGTGCCAGCAGTCAAGACAGGGGGCGACTCGAGCAGTACTTC.

The chain joins TRBV28 to TRBJ2-5, with 11 bases matching TRBD1. Germline trimming cut 5 bases from V and 4 bases from J; bases unmatched to any gene: 9. This CDR3 spans 16 amino acids. Germline assignment: CDR1 MDHEN and CDR2 SYDVKM. The DNA for the CDR3 is TGTGCCAGCAGTCTCCGAGGGACAGGGGGTGGAGAGACCCAGTACTTC. Its translation is CASSLRGTGGGETQYF. Full variable domain (outside the CDR3, taken from reference TRBV28 and TRBJ2-5): DVKVTQSSRYLVKRTGEKVFLECVQDMDHENMFWYRQDPGLGLRLIYFSYDVKMKEKGDIPEGYSVSREKKERFSLILESASTNQTSMYLCASSLRGTGGGETQYFGPGTRLLVL.

This clone was found a few times. The V gene is TRBV7-3, the J gene TRBJ1-1; TRBD1 might be the D (5 bases). V was shortened by 5 bases and J by 3 bases, with 10 bases between the two germline ends. The germline V gene has CDR1 SGHTA and CDR2 FQGTGA. The CDR3 length is 13 residues. This CDR3 reads CASSRRGYTEAFF. Here the CDR3 DNA reads TGTGCCAGCAGCCGCCGGGGGTACACTGAAGCTTTCTTT.

A few counts support this clone. This chain connects TRBV7-2 to TRBJ2-7; D gene uncertain. Germline V lookup: CDR1 SGHTA, CDR2 FQGNSA. V was shortened by 0 bases and J by 3 bases, with 9 bases between the two germline ends. This CDR3 contains 14 residues. As DNA, the CDR3 is TGTGCCAGCAGCTTAGCCACAGCCTACTACGAGCAGTACTTC. Translated, it gives CASSLATAYYEQYF. Together with reference TRBV7-2 and TRBJ2-7, the CDR3 gives the full variable domain: GAGVSQSPSNKVTEKGKDVELRCDPISGHTALYWYRQSLGQGLEFLIYFQGNSAPDKSGLPSDRFSAERTGGSVSTLTIQRTQQEDSAVYLCASSLATAYYEQYFGPGTRLTVT.

The J gene is TRBJ2-1, the V gene TRBV15; TRBD2 matches at 13 bases. V trimming: 3 bases; J trimming: 3 bases; junction bases outside the gene matches: 5. Germline V gives CDR1 LNHNV, CDR2 YYDKDF (reference sequence). CDR3 length equals 17 residues. The chain's CDR3 is CATSRGLAGSVYNEQFF. The CDR3 nucleotides read TGTGCCACCAGCAGGGGACTAGCGGGATCCGTCTACAATGAGCAGTTCTTC.

The chain uses TRBV4-3 and TRBJ1-1; D is perhaps TRBD1 (5 bases). The CDR3 is 16 amino acids. Trimming removed 4 bases from V and 5 bases from J, with 20 bases in between. Per germline, CDR1 LGHNA and CDR2 YSLEER. CDR3 nucleotides: TGCGCCAGCAGCCGCGGGGGAACCGCGGATGGGACTGAAGCTTTCTTT. As protein: CASSRGGTADGTEAFF.

This chain connects TRBV15 to TRBJ1-3; D not resolved. V was pared by 0 bases and J by 0 bases, with 9 bases between. This CDR3 spans 16 amino acids. Looked up from germline, CDR1 is LNHNV and CDR2 is YYDKDF (reference sequence). The DNA for the CDR3 is TGTGCCACCAGCAGAGATCCTGCGAGCTCTGGAAACACCATATATTTT. Protein: CATSRDPASSGNTIYF.

This clone was counted a few times. The chain is built from TRBV6-5 and TRBJ1-1, with D possibly matching TRBD1 (5 bases). The CDR3 spans 15 residues. From germline, CDR1 is MNHEY and CDR2 SVGAGI. V dropped 6 bases and J dropped 1 base, with 15 bases sitting between them. In DNA, the CDR3 is TGTGCCAGCAGGACCTTTTTTCAGGGGAACACTGAAGCTTTCTTT. Residues: CASRTFFQGNTEAFF.

As for this clone: A junction end diverges from the germline sequence, so it may reflect a read error. The chain couples TRBV19 to TRBJ2-7; 10 nucleotides match TRBD2. Germline V gene sequence: CDR1 LNHDA, CDR2 SQIVND (reference sequence). The CDR3 extends over 15 amino acids. This chain's CDR3 is CASSPLAGGSHEQYF. The CDR3 coding sequence is TGTGCCAGTAGCCCTTTAGCGGGGGGCTCCCACGAGCAGTACTTC.

This clone was counted between two and nine times. The CDR3: CASSLTEDNEKLFF. The DNA for the CDR3 is TGTGCCAGCAGCCTGACAGAGGATAATGAAAAACTGTTTTTT. The rearrangement joins TRBV4-2 to TRBJ1-4, with D possibly TRBD1 on 5 matching bases. CDR1 is LGHNA, CDR2 YNFKEQ, per germline. The germline V and J ends were trimmed by 4 bases and 4 bases, with 10 bases remaining between them. This CDR3 is 14 amino acids long.